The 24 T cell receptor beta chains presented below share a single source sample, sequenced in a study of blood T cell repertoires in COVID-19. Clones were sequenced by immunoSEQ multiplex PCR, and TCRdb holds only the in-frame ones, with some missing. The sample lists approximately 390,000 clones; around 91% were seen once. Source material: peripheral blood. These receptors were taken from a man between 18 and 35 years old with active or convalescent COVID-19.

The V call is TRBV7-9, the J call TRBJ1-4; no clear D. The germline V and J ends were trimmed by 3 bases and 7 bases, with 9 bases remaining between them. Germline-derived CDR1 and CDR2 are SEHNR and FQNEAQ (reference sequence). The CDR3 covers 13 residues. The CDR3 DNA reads TGTGCCAGCAGCTTCGTGGGAGTTGAAAAACTGTTTTTT. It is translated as CASSFVGVEKLFF.

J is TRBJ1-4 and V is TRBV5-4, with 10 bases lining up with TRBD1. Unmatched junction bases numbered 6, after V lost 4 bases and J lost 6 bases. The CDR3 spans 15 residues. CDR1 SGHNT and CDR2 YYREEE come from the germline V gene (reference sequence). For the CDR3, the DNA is TGTGCCAGCAGCCTCCCCGGGACAGGGGATGAAAAACTGTTTTTT. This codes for CASSLPGTGDEKLFF.

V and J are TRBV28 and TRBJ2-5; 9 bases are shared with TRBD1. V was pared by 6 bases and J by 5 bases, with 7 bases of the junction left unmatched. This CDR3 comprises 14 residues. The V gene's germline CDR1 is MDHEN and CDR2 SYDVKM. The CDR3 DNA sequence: TGTGCCAGCAGCCACGGACAGGGGATCGAGACCCAGTACTTC. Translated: CASSHGQGIETQYF.

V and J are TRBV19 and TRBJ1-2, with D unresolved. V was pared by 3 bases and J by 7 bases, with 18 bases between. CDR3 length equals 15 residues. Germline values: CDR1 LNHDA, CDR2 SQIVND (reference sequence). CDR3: CASSISNRSPVGYTF. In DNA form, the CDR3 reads TGTGCCAGTAGTATTAGCAACCGATCCCCGGTTGGCTACACCTTC. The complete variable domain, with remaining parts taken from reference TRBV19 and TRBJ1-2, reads DGGITQSPKYLFRKEGQNVTLSCEQNLNHDAMYWYRQDPGQGLRLIYYSQIVNDFQKGDIAEGYSVSREKKESFPLTVTSAQKNPTAFYLCASSISNRSPVGYTFGSGTRLTVV.

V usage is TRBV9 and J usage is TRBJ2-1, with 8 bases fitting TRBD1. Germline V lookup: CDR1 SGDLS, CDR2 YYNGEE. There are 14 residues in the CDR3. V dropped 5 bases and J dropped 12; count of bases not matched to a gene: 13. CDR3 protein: CASRDTGGPGGQFF. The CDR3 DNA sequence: TGTGCCAGCAGGGATACAGGGGGGCCAGGTGGGCAGTTCTTC.

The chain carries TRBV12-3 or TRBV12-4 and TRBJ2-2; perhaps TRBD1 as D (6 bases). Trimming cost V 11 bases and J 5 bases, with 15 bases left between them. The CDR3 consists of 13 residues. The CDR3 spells CAGQGSRTGELFF. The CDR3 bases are TGTGCCGGGCAGGGGTCTCGGACCGGGGAGCTGTTTTTT.

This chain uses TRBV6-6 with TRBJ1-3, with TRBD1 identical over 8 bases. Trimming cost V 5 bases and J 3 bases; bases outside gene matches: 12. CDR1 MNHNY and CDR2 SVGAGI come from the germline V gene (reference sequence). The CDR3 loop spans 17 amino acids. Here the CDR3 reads CASSRPSGGAGGNTIYF. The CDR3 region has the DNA TGTGCCAGCAGTCGTCCTTCAGGGGGCGCGGGTGGAAACACCATATATTTT.

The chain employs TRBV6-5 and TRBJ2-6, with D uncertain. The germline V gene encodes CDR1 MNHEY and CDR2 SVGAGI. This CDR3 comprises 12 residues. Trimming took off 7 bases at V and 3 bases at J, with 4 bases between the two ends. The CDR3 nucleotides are TGTGCCAGCACGGGTGGGGCCAACGTCCTGACTTTC. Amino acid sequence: CASTGGANVLTF.

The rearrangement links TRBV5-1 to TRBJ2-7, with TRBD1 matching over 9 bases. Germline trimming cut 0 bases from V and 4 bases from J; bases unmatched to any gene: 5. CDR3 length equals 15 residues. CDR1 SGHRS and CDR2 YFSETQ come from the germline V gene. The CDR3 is CASSLGQGVMYEQYF. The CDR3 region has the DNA TGCGCCAGCAGCTTGGGACAGGGGGTGATGTACGAGCAGTACTTC. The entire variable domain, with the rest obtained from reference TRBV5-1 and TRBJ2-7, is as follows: KAGVTQTPRYLIKTRGQQVTLSCSPISGHRSVSWYQQTPGQGLQFLFEYFSETQRNKGNFPGRFSGRQFSNSRSEMNVSTLELGDSALYLCASSLGQGVMYEQYFGPGTRLTVT.

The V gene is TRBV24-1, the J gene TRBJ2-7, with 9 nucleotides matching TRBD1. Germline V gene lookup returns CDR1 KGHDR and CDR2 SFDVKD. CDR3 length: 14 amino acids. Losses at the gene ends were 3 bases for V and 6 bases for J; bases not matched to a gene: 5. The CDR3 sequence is CATSDPGQGAEQYF. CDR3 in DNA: TGTGCCACCAGTGATCCGGGACAGGGCGCCGAGCAGTACTTC.

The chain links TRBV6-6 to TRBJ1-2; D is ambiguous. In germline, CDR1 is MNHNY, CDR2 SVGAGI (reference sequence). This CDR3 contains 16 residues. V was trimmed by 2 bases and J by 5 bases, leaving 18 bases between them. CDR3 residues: CASSYGVSGSWYGYTF. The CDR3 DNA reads TGTGCCAGCAGTTACGGGGTATCGGGGTCTTGGTATGGCTACACCTTC.

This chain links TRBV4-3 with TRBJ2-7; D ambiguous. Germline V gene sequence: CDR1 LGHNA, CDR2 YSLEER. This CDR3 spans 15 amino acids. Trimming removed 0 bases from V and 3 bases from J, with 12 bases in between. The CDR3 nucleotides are TGCGCCAGCAGCCAAGAATCAGAGACTTACTACGAGCAGTACTTC. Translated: CASSQESETYYEQYF.

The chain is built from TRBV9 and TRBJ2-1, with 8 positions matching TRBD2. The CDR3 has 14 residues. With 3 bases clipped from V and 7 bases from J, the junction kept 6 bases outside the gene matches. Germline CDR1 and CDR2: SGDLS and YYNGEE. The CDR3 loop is CASSAVSGVNEQFF. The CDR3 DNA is TGTGCCAGCAGCGCCGTTAGCGGGGTGAATGAGCAGTTCTTC.

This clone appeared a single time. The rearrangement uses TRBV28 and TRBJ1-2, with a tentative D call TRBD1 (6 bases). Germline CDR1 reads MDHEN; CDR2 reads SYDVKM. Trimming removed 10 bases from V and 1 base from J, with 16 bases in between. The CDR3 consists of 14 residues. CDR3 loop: CATLQGRGNYGYTF. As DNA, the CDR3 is TGTGCCACCTTGCAAGGCAGGGGTAACTATGGCTACACCTTC.

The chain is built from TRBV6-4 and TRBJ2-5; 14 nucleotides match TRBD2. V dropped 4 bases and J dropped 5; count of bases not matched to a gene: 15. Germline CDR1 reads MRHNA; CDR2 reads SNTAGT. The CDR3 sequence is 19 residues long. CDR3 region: CASSVSLGTSGSDMETQYF. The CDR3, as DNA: TGTGCCAGCAGTGTCTCCCTCGGGACTAGCGGGAGCGATATGGAGACCCAGTACTTC.

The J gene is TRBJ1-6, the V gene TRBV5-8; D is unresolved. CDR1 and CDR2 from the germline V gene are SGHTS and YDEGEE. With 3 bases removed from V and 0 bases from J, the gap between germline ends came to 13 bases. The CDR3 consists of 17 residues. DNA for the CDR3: TGTGCCAGCAGCTGGGCAGACGTTAGCTCCTATAATTCACCCCTCCACTTT. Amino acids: CASSWADVSSYNSPLHF. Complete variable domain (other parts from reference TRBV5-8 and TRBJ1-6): EAGVTQSPTHLIKTRGQQATLRCSPISGHTSVYWYQQALGLGLQFLLWYDEGEERNRGNFPPRFSGRQFPNYSSELNVNALELEDSALYLCASSWADVSSYNSPLHFGNGTRLTVT.

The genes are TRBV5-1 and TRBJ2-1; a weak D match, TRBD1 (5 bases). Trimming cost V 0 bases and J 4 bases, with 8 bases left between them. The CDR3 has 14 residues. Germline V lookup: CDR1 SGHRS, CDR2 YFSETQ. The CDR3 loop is CASSLASGYNEQFF. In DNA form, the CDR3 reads TGCGCCAGCAGCTTGGCATCAGGGTACAATGAGCAGTTCTTC. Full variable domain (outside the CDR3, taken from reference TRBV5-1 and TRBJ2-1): KAGVTQTPRYLIKTRGQQVTLSCSPISGHRSVSWYQQTPGQGLQFLFEYFSETQRNKGNFPGRFSGRQFSNSRSEMNVSTLELGDSALYLCASSLASGYNEQFFGPGTRLTVL.

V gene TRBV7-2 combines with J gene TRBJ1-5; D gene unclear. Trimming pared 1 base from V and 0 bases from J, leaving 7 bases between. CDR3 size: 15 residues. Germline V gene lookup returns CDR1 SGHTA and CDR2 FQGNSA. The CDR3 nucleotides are TGTGCCAGCAGCTTAGTGAGTGTTAGCAATCAGCCCCAGCATTTT. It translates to CASSLVSVSNQPQHF.

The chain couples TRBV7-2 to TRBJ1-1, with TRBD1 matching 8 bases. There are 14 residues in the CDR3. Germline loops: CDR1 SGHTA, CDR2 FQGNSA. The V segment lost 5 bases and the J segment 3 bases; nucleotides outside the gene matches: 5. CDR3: CASSPSDRDTEAFF. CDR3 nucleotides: TGTGCCAGCAGCCCCTCGGACAGGGACACTGAAGCTTTCTTT.

The CDR3 loop reads CASSSFPNEQYF. In DNA form, the CDR3 reads TGTGCCAGCTCTAGTTTCCCCAACGAGCAGTACTTC. The chain links TRBV28 to TRBJ2-7; unclear D gene. V was cut by 8 bases and J by 5 bases, with 13 bases left in between. Germline V lookup: CDR1 MDHEN, CDR2 SYDVKM. The CDR3 has 12 residues.

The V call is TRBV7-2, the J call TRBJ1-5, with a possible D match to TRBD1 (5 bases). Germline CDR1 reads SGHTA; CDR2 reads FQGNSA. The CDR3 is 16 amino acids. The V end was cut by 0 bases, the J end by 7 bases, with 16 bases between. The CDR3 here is CASSLATGPGGQPQHF. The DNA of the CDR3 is TGTGCCAGCAGCTTAGCCACAGGACCGGGGGGGCAGCCCCAGCATTTT.

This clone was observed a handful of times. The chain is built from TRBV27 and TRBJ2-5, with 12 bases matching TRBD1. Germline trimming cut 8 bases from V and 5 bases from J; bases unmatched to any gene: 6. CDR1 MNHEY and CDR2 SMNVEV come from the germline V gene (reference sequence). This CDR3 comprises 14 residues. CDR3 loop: CASGRDRGQETQYF. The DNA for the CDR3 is TGTGCCAGCGGTCGGGACAGGGGGCAGGAGACCCAGTACTTC.

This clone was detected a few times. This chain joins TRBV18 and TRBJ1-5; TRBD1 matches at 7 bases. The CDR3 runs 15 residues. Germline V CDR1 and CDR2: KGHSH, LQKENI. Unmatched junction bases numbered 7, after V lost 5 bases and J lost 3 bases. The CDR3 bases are TGTGCCAGCTCAATAGGACAGGTAAACAATCAGCCCCAGCATTTT. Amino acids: CASSIGQVNNQPQHF.

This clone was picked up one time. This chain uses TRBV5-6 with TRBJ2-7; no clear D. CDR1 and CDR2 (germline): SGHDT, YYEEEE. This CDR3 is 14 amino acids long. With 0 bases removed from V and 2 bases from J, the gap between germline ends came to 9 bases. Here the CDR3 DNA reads TGTGCCAGCAGCTTGGTGCTGGCCACCTACGAGCAGTACTTC. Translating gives CASSLVLATYEQYF.